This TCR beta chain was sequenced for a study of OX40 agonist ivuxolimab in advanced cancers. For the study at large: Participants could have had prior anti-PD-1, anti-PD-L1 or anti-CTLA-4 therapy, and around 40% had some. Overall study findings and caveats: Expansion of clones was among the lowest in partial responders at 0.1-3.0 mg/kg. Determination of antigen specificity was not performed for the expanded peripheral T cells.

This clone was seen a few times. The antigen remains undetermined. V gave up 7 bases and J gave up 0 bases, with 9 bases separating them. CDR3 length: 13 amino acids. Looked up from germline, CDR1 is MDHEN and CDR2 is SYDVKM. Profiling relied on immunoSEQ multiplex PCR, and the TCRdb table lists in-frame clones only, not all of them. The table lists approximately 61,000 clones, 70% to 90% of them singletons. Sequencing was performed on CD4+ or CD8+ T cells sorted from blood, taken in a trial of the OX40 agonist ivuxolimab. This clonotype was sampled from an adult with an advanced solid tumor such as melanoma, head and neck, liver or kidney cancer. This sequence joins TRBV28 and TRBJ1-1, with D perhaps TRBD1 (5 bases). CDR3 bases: TGTGCCAGCACTCGGGGCTTGAACACTGAAGCTTTCTTT. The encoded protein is CASTRGLNTEAFF.